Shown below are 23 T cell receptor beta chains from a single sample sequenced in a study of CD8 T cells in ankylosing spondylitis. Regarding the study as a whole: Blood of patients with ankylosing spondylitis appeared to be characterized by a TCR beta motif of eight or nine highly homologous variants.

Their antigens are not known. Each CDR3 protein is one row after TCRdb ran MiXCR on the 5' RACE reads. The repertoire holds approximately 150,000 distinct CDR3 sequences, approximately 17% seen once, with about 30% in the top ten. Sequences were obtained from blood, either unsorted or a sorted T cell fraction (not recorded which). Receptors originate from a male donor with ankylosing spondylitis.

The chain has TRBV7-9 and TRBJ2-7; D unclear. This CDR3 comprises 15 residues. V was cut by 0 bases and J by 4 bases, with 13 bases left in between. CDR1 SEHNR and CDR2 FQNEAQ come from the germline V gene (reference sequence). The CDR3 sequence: CASSLARNPGYEQYF. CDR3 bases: TGTGCCAGCAGCTTAGCCCGGAACCCAGGTTACGAGCAGTACTTC.

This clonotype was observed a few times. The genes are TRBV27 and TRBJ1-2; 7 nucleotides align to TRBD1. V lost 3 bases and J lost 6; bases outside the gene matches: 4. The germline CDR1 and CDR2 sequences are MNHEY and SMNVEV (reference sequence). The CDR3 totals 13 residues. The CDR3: CASSLLGGHGYTF. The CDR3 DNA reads TGTGCCAGCAGTTTGCTAGGGGGCCATGGCTACACCTTC.

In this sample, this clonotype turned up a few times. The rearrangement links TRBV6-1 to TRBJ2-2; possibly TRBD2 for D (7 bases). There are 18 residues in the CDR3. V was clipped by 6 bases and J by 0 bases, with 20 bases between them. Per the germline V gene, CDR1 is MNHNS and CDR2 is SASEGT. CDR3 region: CASSPLWSGTTNTGELFF. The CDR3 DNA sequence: TGTGCCAGCAGCCCCCTGTGGAGCGGGACAACGAACACCGGGGAGCTGTTTTTT.

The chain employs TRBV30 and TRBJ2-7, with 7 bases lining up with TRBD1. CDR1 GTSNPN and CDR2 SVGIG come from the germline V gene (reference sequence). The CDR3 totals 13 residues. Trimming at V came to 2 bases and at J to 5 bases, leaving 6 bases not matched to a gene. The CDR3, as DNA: TGTGCCTGGAGTCCCGGGACAGATAACGAGCAGTACTTC. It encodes CAWSPGTDNEQYF.

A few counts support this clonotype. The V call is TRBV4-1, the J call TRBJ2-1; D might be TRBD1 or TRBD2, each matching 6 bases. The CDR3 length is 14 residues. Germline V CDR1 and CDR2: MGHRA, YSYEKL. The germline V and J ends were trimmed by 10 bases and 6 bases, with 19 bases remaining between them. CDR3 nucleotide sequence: TGCGCCACCGCCAGGCACGAGGGGGGCAATGAGCAGTTCTTC. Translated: CATARHEGGNEQFF.

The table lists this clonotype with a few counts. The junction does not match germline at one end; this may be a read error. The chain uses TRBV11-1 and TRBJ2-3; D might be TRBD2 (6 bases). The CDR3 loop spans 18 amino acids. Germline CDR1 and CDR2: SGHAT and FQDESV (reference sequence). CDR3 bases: TGTCCCAGCAGCTACCCCCTGTTAGCGGAATACCGAATGGGAACGCAGTATTTT. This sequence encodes CPSSYPLLAEYRMGTQYF. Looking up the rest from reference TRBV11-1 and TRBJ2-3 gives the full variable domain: EAEVAQSPRYKITEKSQAVAFWCDPISGHATLYWYRQILGQGPELLVQFQDESVVDDSQLPKDRFSAERLKGVDSTLKIQPAELGDSAMYLCPSSYPLLAEYRMGTQYFGPGTRLTVL.

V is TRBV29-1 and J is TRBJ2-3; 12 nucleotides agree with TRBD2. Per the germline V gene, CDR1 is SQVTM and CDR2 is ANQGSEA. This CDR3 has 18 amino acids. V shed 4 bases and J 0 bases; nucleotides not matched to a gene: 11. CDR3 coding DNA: TGCAGCGTTGCTGGACTAGCGGGACACCATGCTAGCACAGATACGCAGTATTTT. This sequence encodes CSVAGLAGHHASTDTQYF.

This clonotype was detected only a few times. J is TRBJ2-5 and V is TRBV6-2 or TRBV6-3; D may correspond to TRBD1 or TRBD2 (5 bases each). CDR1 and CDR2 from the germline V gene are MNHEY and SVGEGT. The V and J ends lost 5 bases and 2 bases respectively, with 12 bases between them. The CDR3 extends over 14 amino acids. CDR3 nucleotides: TGTGCCAGCAGTACCTGGGGGACGCAAGAGACCCAGTACTTC. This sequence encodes CASSTWGTQETQYF.

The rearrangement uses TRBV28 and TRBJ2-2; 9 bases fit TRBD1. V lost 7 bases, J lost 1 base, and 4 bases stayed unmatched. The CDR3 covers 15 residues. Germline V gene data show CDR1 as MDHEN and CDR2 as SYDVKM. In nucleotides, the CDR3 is TGTGCCAGCAAGGGACAGGGCTTGAACACCGGGGAGCTGTTTTTT. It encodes CASKGQGLNTGELFF.

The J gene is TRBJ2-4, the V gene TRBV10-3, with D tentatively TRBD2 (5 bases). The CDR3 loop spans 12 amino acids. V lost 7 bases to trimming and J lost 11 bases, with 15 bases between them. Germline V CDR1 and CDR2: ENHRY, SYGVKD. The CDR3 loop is CAIKGPSSFQYF. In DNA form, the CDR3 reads TGTGCCATCAAAGGGCCCTCTAGCTTTCAGTACTTC.

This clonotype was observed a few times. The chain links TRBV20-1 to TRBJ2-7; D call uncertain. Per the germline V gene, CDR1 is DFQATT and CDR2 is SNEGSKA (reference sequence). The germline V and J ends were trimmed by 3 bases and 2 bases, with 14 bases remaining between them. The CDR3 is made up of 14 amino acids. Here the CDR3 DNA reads TGCAGTGCTAGGGCTCTCACGGTCCCCTACGAGCAGTACTTC. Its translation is CSARALTVPYEQYF.

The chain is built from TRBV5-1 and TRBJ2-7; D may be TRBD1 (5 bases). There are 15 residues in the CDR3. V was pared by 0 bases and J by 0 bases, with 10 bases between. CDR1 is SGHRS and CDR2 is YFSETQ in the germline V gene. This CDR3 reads CASSLVSQASYEQYF. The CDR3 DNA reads TGCGCCAGCAGCTTGGTGTCACAGGCCTCCTACGAGCAGTACTTC.

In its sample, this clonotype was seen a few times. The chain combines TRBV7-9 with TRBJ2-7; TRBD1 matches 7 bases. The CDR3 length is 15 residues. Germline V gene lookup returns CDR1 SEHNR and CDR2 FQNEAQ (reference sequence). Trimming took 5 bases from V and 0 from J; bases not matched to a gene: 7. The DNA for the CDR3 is TGTGCCAGCAGCCCCAAACGGGACAGCTCCTACGAGCAGTACTTC. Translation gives CASSPKRDSSYEQYF.

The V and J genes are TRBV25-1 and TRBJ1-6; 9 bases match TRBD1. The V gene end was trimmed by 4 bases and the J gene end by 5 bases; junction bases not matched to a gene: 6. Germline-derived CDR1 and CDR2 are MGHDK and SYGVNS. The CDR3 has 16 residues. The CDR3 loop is CASSALTGGHNSPLHF. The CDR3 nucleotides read TGTGCCAGCAGTGCCTTAACAGGGGGCCATAATTCACCCCTCCACTTT.

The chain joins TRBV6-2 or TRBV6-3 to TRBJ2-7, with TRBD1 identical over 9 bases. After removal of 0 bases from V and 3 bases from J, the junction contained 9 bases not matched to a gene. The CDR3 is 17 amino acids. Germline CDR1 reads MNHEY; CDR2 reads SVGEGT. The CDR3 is CASSYSPGTGLDYEQYF. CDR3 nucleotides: TGTGCCAGCAGTTACTCACCCGGGACAGGGTTGGACTACGAGCAGTACTTC.

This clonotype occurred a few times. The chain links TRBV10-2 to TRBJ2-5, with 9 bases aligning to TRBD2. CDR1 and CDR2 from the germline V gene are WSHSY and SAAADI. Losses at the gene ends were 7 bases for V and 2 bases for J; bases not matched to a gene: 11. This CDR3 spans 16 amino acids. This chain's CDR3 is CASTPQLLAGQETQYF. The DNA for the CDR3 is TGCGCCAGCACACCACAATTACTAGCGGGTCAAGAGACCCAGTACTTC.

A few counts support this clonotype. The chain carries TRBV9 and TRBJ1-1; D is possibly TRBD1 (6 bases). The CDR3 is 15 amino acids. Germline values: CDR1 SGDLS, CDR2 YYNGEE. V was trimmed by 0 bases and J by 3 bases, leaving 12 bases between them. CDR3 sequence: CASSVDNRVDTEAFF. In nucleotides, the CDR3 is TGTGCCAGCAGCGTAGATAACAGGGTGGACACTGAAGCTTTCTTT. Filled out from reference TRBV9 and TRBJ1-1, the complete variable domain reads DSGVTQTPKHLITATGQRVTLRCSPRSGDLSVYWYQQSLDQGLQFLIQYYNGEERAKGNILERFSAQQFPDLHSELNLSSLELGDSALYFCASSVDNRVDTEAFFGQGTRLTVV.

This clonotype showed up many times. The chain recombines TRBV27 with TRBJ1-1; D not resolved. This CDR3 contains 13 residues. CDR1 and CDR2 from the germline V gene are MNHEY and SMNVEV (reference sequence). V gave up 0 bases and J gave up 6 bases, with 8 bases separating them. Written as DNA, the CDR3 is TGTGCCAGCAGTTTATCTGGTGGGCCTGAAGCTTTCTTT. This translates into CASSLSGGPEAFF.

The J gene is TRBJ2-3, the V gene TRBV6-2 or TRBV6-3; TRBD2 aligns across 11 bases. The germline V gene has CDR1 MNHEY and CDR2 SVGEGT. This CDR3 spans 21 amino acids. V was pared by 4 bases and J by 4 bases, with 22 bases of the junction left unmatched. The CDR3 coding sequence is TGTGCCAGCAGTTCCTACCAGGGACTAGCGGAAAGGAAAATAAGGCCAGATACGCAGTATTTT. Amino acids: CASSSYQGLAERKIRPDTQYF.

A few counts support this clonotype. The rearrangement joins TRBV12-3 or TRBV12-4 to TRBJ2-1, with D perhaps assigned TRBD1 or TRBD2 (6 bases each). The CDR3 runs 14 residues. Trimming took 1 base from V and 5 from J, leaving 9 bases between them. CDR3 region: CASSLGGTHNEQFF. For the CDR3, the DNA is TGTGCCAGCAGTTTAGGCGGGACACACAATGAGCAGTTCTTC.

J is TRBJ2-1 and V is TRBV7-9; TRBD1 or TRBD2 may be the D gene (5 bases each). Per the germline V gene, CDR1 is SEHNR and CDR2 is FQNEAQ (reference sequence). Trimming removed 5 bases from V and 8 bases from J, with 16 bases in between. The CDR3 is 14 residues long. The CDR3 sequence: CASSQIIVGDEQFF. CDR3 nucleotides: TGTGCCAGCAGCCAGATTATAGTGGGGGATGAGCAGTTCTTC.

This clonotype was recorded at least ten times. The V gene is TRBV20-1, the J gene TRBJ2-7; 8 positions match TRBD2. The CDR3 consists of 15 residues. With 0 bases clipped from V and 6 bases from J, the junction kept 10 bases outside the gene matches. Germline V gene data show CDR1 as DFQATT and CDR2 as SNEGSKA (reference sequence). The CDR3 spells CSARDLTSERGEQYF. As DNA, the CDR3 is TGCAGTGCTAGAGATCTGACTAGCGAAAGGGGCGAGCAGTACTTC.

CDR3 sequence: CASSLAPTNGYTF. CDR3 DNA: TGTGCCAGCAGCTTAGCTCCGACTAATGGCTACACCTTC. The chain carries TRBV7-9 and TRBJ1-2; D ambiguous. This CDR3 spans 13 amino acids. V shed 0 bases and J shed 6 bases, with 8 bases lying between them. Germline V gene sequence: CDR1 SEHNR, CDR2 FQNEAQ (reference sequence).